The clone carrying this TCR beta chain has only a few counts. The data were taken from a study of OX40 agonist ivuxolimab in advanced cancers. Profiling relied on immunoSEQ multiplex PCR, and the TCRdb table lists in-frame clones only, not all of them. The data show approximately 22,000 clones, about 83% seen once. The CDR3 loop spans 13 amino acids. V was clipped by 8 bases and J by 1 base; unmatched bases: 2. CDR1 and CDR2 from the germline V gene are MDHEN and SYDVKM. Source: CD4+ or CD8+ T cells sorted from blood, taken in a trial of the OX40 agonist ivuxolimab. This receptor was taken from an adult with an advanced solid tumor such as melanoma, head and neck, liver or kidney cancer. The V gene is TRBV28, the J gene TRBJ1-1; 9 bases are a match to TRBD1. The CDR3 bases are TGTGCCAGCGGACAGGGGACGAACACTGAAGCTTTCTTT. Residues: CASGQGTNTEAFF. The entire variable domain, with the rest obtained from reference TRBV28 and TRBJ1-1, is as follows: DVKVTQSSRYLVKRTGEKVFLECVQDMDHENMFWYRQDPGLGLRLIYFSYDVKMKEKGDIPEGYSVSREKKERFSLILESASTNQTSMYLCASGQGTNTEAFFGQGTRLTVV.